This T cell receptor beta chain was documented in a study of persistence of HIV-infected CD4 T cells. Whole-study findings and limits: Antigen-responding cells were enriched for degenerate expanded CDR3beta sequences. TCR oligoclonality correlated with proviral oligoclonality in the same sorted populations.

The immunoSEQ assay was version 4, run in survey mode. Method: immunoSEQ multiplex PCR; TCRdb's copy keeps in-frame clones and lacks some. Found here are tens of thousands of clones, roughly 71% of them singletons; the top ten hold 1.4%. This clone showed up just once. The antigen is unknown. Germline V gene sequence: CDR1 MNHNS, CDR2 SASEGT. The CDR3 sequence is 16 residues long. V lost 6 bases, J lost 2 bases, and 8 bases stayed unmatched. An overlapping HIV-1 Gag peptide pool stimulated these cells at 1 ug/peptide/mL. Sorting of responding CD4+ T cells relied on upregulated CD40 ligand together with CD69.

The receptor's source is an adult man with HIV who was CMV-seropositive. The chain recombines TRBV6-1 with TRBJ1-4; 8 positions match TRBD1. The sample here was CD4+ T cells sorted from PBMCs after roughly 18-hour stimulation, taken from a patient who received antiretroviral therapy. CDR3 nucleotides: TGTGCCAGCAGGGAACTTCAGGGGGCGACTAATGAAAAACTGTTTTTT. It yields the protein CASRELQGATNEKLFF.